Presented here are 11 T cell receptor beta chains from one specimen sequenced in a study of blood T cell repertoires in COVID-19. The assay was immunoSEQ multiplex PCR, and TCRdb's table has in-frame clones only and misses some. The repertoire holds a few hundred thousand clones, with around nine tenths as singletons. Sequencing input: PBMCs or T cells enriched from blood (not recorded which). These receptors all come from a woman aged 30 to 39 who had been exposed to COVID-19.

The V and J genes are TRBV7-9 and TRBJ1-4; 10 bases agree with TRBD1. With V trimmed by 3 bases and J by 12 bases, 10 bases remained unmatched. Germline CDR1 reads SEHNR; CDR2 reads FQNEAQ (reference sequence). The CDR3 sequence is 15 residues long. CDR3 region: CASSLHGDRGRQLFF. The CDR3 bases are TGTGCCAGCAGCTTGCATGGGGACAGGGGAAGACAACTGTTTTTT.

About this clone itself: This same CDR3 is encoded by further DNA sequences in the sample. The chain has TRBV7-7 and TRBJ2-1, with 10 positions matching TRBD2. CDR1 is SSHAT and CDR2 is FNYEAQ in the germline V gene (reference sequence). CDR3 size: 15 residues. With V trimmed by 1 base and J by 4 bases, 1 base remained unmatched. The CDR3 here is CASSLGTSGYNEQFF. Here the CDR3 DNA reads TGTGCCAGCAGCTTAGGGACTAGCGGTTACAATGAGCAGTTCTTC.

The CDR3 sequence is CASSPRRRGYEQYF. In DNA, the CDR3 is TGTGCCAGCAGTCCAAGGAGACGGGGCTACGAGCAGTACTTC. This chain connects TRBV27 to TRBJ2-7; D possibly corresponds to TRBD2 (5 bases). This CDR3 is built from 14 residues. V lost 5 bases and J lost 3, with 14 bases in between. Germline V CDR1 and CDR2: MNHEY, SMNVEV (reference sequence).

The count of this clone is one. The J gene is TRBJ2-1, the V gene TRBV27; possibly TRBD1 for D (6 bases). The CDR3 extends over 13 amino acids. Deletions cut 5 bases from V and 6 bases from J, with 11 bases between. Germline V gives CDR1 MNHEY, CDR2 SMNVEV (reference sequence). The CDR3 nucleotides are TGTGCCAGCAGTATACAGGGAACCAATGAGCAGTTCTTC. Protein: CASSIQGTNEQFF.

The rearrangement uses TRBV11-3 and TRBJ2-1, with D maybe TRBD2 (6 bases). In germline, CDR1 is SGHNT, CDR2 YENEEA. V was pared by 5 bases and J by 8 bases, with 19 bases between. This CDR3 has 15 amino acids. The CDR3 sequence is CASSPRGGRYDEQFF. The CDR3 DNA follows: TGTGCCAGCAGCCCCAGAGGAGGGAGATACGATGAGCAGTTCTTC.

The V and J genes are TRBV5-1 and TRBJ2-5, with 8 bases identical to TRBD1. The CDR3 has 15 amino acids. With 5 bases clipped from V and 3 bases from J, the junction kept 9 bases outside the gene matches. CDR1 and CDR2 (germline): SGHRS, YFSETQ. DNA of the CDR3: TGCGCCAGCAGGAGGACAGGGTATATCGAAGAGACCCAGTACTTC. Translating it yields CASRRTGYIEETQYF.

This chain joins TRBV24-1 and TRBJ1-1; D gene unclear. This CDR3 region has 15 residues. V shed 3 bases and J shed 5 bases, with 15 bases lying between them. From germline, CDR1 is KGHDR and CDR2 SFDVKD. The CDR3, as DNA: TGTGCCACCAGTGATGGAACTACCGGGAAAACTGAAGCTTTCTTT. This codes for CATSDGTTGKTEAFF.

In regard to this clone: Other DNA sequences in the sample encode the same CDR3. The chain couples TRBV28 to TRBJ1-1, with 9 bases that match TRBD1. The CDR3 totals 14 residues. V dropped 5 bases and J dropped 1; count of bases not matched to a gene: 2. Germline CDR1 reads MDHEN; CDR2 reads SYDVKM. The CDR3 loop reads CASSNRGRNTEAFF. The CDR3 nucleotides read TGTGCCAGCAGTAACAGGGGGCGGAACACTGAAGCTTTCTTT. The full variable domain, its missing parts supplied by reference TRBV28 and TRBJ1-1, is DVKVTQSSRYLVKRTGEKVFLECVQDMDHENMFWYRQDPGLGLRLIYFSYDVKMKEKGDIPEGYSVSREKKERFSLILESASTNQTSMYLCASSNRGRNTEAFFGQGTRLTVV.

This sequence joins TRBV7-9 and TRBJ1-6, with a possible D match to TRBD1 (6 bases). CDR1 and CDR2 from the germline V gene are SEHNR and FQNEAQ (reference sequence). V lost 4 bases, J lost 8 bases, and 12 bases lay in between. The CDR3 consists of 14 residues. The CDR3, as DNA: TGTGCCAGCAGCTCAGCAGGGGTTGATTCACCCCTCCACTTT. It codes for CASSSAGVDSPLHF. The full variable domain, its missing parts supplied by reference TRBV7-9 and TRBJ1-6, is DTGVSQNPRHKITKRGQNVTFRCDPISEHNRLYWYRQTLGQGPEFLTYFQNEAQLEKSRLLSDRFSAERPKGSFSTLEIQRTEQGDSAMYLCASSSAGVDSPLHFGNGTRLTVT.

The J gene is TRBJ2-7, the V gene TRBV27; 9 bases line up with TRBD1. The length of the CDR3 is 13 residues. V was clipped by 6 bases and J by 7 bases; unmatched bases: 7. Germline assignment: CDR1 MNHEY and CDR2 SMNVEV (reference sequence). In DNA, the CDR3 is TGTGCCAGCAGGCCCTCGACAGGGGGGGAGCAGTACTTC. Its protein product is CASRPSTGGEQYF.

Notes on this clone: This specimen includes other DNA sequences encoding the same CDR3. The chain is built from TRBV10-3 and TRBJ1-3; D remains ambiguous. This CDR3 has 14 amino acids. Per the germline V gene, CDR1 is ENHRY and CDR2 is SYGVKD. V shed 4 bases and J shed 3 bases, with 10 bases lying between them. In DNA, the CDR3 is TGTGCCATCAGTGGGGCACAGAGTGGAAACACCATATATTTT. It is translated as CAISGAQSGNTIYF.